This T cell receptor beta chain was observed in a study of shared clonotypes between healthy human individuals. General study findings and limits: Among non-shared clonotypes, generation probabilities were lower than among those shared by all four donors.

From CD4+ cells came CD45RA+ naive and CD45RA-negative memory subsets. In the case of this clone: Antigen unknown.

This CDR3 has 14 residues. Looked up from germline, CDR1 is LNHDA and CDR2 is SQIVND (reference sequence). The V and J ends lost 4 bases and 10 bases, in that order; junction bases with no gene match: 7. Sequencing used immunoSEQ multiplex PCR; TCRdb keeps in-frame clones, though not all of them. The profile covers about 730,000 clones, with 72% appearing a single time and approximately 1.8% taken by the ten largest. The chain combines TRBV19 with TRBJ2-1; 10 nucleotides align to TRBD2. Sample: memory CD4+ T cells sorted from blood. The subset was: CD45RA-negative fraction. The source is a woman aged 30 to 39 in good health. The CDR3 DNA reads TGTGCCAGTAGTACCGGACTAGCGGAGTGGGAGCAGTTCTTC. Encoded protein: CASSTGLAEWEQFF.